The 22 T cell receptor beta chains below come from one sample, sequenced in a study of OX40 agonist ivuxolimab in advanced cancers. The method was immunoSEQ multiplex PCR; TCRdb's version includes in-frame clones alone and lacks a portion of them. The data contain around 94,000 clones, around 85% of them seen just once; the ten biggest clones take up 3% to 4.5%. The starting material was CD4+ or CD8+ T cells sorted from blood, obtained in a trial of the OX40 agonist ivuxolimab. The receptors were gathered from an adult with an advanced solid tumor such as melanoma, head and neck, liver or kidney cancer.

This clone has only one observation. This chain connects TRBV4-1 to TRBJ2-2; no firm D call. Trimming took off 6 bases at V and 1 base at J, with 12 bases between the two ends. Germline assignment: CDR1 MGHRA and CDR2 YSYEKL. CDR3 size: 15 residues. CDR3: CASRVGPGNTGELFF. CDR3 DNA sequence: TGCGCCAGCAGGGTGGGTCCGGGGAACACCGGGGAGCTGTTTTTT.

V is TRBV9 and J is TRBJ2-1, with 12 nucleotides matching TRBD1. The CDR3 contains 15 residues. Losses at the gene ends were 0 bases for V and 8 bases for J; bases not matched to a gene: 3. Germline CDR1 and CDR2: SGDLS and YYNGEE. The DNA of the CDR3 is TGTGCCAGCAGCGTAGGGGACAGGGGGCGATATGAGCAGTTCTTC. Its protein is CASSVGDRGRYEQFF.

The V gene is TRBV6-5, the J gene TRBJ1-1, with 9 bases aligning to TRBD1. This CDR3 spans 15 amino acids. Trimming took 5 bases from V and 1 from J; bases not matched to a gene: 5. Germline-derived CDR1 and CDR2 are MNHEY and SVGAGI. The CDR3 reads CASSPRTGENTEAFF. For the CDR3, the DNA is TGTGCCAGCAGTCCCCGGACAGGGGAGAACACTGAAGCTTTCTTT.

V usage is TRBV11-3 and J usage is TRBJ2-3, with 11 bases lining up with TRBD1. The trim removed 5 bases at V and 2 bases at J, leaving 6 bases unmatched. This CDR3 comprises 16 residues. Germline values: CDR1 SGHNT, CDR2 YENEEA. The CDR3 protein is CASSPWGQGDTDTQYF. Here the CDR3 DNA reads TGTGCCAGCAGCCCTTGGGGACAGGGGGACACAGATACGCAGTATTTT.

This sequence joins TRBV28 and TRBJ1-2, with TRBD1 as a possible D gene (6 bases). The CDR3 contains 15 residues. V lost 6 bases and J lost 0, with 14 bases in between. CDR1 and CDR2 (germline): MDHEN, SYDVKM. CDR3 DNA: TGTGCCAGCAGCCAAGGGGGGGGCGCTAACTATGGCTACACCTTC. It translates to CASSQGGGANYGYTF.

This chain uses TRBV5-6 with TRBJ2-3, with unresolved D. The germline V and J ends were trimmed by 1 base and 5 bases, with 14 bases remaining between them. This CDR3 has 15 amino acids. CDR1 SGHDT and CDR2 YYEEEE come from the germline V gene. The CDR3 region has the DNA TGTGCCAGCAGCTTGTTTAAGTCCCAGGAAGATACGCAGTATTTT. This codes for CASSLFKSQEDTQYF.

The genes are TRBV11-2 and TRBJ2-5; 7 positions agree with TRBD2. Germline V gene lookup returns CDR1 SGHAT and CDR2 FQNNGV. The V segment lost 2 bases and the J segment 2 bases; nucleotides outside the gene matches: 8. The CDR3 consists of 16 residues. The CDR3 nucleotides read TGTGCCAGCAGCTTATTCACCGGGACTATTCAAGAGACCCAGTACTTC. Translation: CASSLFTGTIQETQYF.

V and J are TRBV5-1 and TRBJ1-2; TRBD1 agrees at 8 bases. The J segment lost 4 bases and the V segment lost 0 bases, leaving 5 bases of the junction unmatched. The germline gives CDR1 SGHRS, CDR2 YFSETQ. The CDR3 sequence is 15 residues long. The CDR3 reads CASSLGQGTRYGYTF. CDR3 sequence (DNA): TGCGCCAGCAGCTTGGGACAGGGGACTCGCTATGGCTACACCTTC.

V gene TRBV9 combines with J gene TRBJ2-5; D is unresolved. CDR1 and CDR2 from the germline V gene are SGDLS and YYNGEE. CDR3 length: 15 residues. V was cut by 0 bases and J by 4 bases, with 13 bases left in between. The DNA for the CDR3 is TGTGCCAGCAGCGTAGTTGGAACCCCGGGAGAGACCCAGTACTTC. This gives the protein CASSVVGTPGETQYF.

The rearrangement uses TRBV6-5 and TRBJ2-5; D remains unclear. The CDR3 contains 14 residues. Per the germline V gene, CDR1 is MNHEY and CDR2 is SVGAGI. V was trimmed by 1 base and J by 4 bases, leaving 10 bases between them. The CDR3 here is CASSYFRQRETQYF. CDR3 nucleotides: TGTGCCAGCAGTTACTTCCGCCAGCGAGAGACCCAGTACTTC.

The chain employs TRBV7-9 and TRBJ2-7; D possibly corresponds to TRBD1 (6 bases). Germline V gene sequence: CDR1 SEHNR, CDR2 FQNEAQ (reference sequence). The germline V and J ends were trimmed by 2 bases and 3 bases, with 14 bases remaining between them. This CDR3 contains 15 residues. The CDR3 DNA reads TGTGCCAGCAGCTTATCTGGGGGCAGGGACTACGAGCAGTACTTC. Its protein is CASSLSGGRDYEQYF. Supplemented by reference TRBV7-9 and TRBJ2-7, the full variable domain reads DTGVSQNPRHKITKRGQNVTFRCDPISEHNRLYWYRQTLGQGPEFLTYFQNEAQLEKSRLLSDRFSAERPKGSFSTLEIQRTEQGDSAMYLCASSLSGGRDYEQYFGPGTRLTVT.

The CDR3 region is CASSPFRADSYEQYF. The CDR3 nucleotides read TGTGCCAGCAGCCCATTTCGGGCAGACTCCTACGAGCAGTACTTC. V gene TRBV11-3 combines with J gene TRBJ2-7; D is unresolved. The CDR3 covers 15 residues. The V and J ends lost 5 bases and 0 bases respectively, with 14 bases between them. CDR1 is SGHNT and CDR2 is YENEEA in the germline V gene.

In its sample, this clone was seen once. The chain uses TRBV2 and TRBJ2-7; a possible D gene is TRBD1 (5 bases). The CDR3 contains 13 residues. The ends were cut back, 6 bases at V and 5 bases at J, with 14 bases in the middle. The germline CDR1 and CDR2 sequences are SNHLY and FYNNEI. CDR3 DNA: TGTGCCAGCAGATCGGACACCCCTCACGAGCAGTACTTC. This codes for CASRSDTPHEQYF.

This chain uses TRBV27 with TRBJ2-5; possible D gene TRBD2, 6 bases. The DNA matches TRBJ2-7 better at its end, which makes the J call doubtful. There are 12 residues in the CDR3. CDR1 is MNHEY and CDR2 is SMNVEV in the germline V gene (reference sequence). CDR3 sequence (DNA): TGTGCCAGCAGAACAGGAGGGTACGAGCAGTACTTC. It specifies CASRTGGYEQYF.

V gene TRBV6-1 combines with J gene TRBJ2-2; D may be TRBD1 (5 bases). The CDR3 spans 14 residues. Germline V gives CDR1 MNHNS, CDR2 SASEGT. Trimming shortened V by 0 bases and J by 3 bases, and 5 bases separated the two germline ends. In DNA form, the CDR3 reads TGTGCCAGCAGTGAAGCAGGGGACACCGGGGAGCTGTTTTTT. It codes for CASSEAGDTGELFF.

The rearrangement links TRBV4-1 to TRBJ2-5; D is unclear. The germline gives CDR1 MGHRA, CDR2 YSYEKL. V dropped 0 bases and J dropped 2 bases, with 7 bases sitting between them. The CDR3 loop spans 14 amino acids. The CDR3 nucleotides read TGCGCCAGCAGCCAAGACAGATGGCAAGAGACCCAGTACTTC. Translating gives CASSQDRWQETQYF.

This clone turned up a few times. The CDR3 sequence is CAWAHLRASGNTIYF. The CDR3, as DNA: TGTGCCTGGGCCCATCTGAGGGCCTCTGGAAACACCATATATTTT. The chain is built from TRBV30 and TRBJ1-3; D unresolved. Germline V gene lookup returns CDR1 GTSNPN and CDR2 SVGIG (reference sequence). Deletions cut 5 bases from V and 0 bases from J, with 14 bases between. CDR3 length equals 15 residues.

As regards this clone: Different DNA sequences within this sample yield the same CDR3. The chain links TRBV28 to TRBJ1-5; D remains unclear. Trimming cost V 2 bases and J 7 bases, with 6 bases left between them. Per the germline V gene, CDR1 is MDHEN and CDR2 is SYDVKM. The CDR3 has 12 amino acids. The CDR3 bases are TGTGCCAGCAGTTTACTTGGGCAGCCCCAGCATTTT. Translated, it gives CASSLLGQPQHF.

The CDR3 region is CASSLEGGGADTQYF. DNA of the CDR3: TGTGCCAGCAGCTTAGAAGGCGGGGGGGCAGATACGCAGTATTTT. V is TRBV7-8 and J is TRBJ2-3, with 9 bases matching TRBD2. The V segment lost 1 base and the J segment 4 bases; nucleotides outside the gene matches: 3. The germline CDR1 and CDR2 sequences are SGHVS and FQNEAQ. This CDR3 has 15 residues.

The chain combines TRBV2 with TRBJ2-7, with a weak D call TRBD1 (6 bases). V lost 9 bases and J 3 bases, leaving 15 bases between the germline ends. Per germline, CDR1 SNHLY and CDR2 FYNNEI. CDR3 length: 13 residues. CDR3 region: CASQPTGGYEQYF. In DNA form, the CDR3 reads TGTGCCAGTCAACCGACAGGCGGCTACGAGCAGTACTTC.

The chain uses TRBV25-1 and TRBJ1-3; 7 bases match TRBD1. The CDR3 runs to 13 residues. V trimming: 8 bases; J trimming: 4 bases; junction bases outside the gene matches: 5. The germline CDR1 and CDR2 sequences are MGHDK and SYGVNS. Written as DNA, the CDR3 is TGTGCCAGCCAGGGGGGGTCAGGAAACACCATATATTTT. Encoded protein: CASQGGSGNTIYF.

The rearrangement joins TRBV10-2 to TRBJ1-2, with 7 nucleotides matching TRBD1. Germline V gene data show CDR1 as WSHSY and CDR2 as SAAADI. The CDR3 length is 16 residues. The V segment lost 4 bases and the J segment 3 bases; nucleotides outside the gene matches: 11. DNA of the CDR3: TGCGCCAGCAGTGGAGCCTGGGGACAGAGAGACTATGGCTACACCTTC. It translates to CASSGAWGQRDYGYTF.